This TCR beta chain derives from a study of sequential checkpoint blockade in melanoma. The overall study: Randomization was 1:1 between first-line nivolumab→ipilimumab and ipilimumab→nivolumab.

By sample share, this clone is medium-sized. Sequencing was performed with immunoSEQ multiplex PCR; in TCRdb, only in-frame clones are kept and a portion is missing. The sample contains around 20,000 clones, around 86% of which appear only once. The treatment denotes: randomized to nivolumab then ipilimumab (arm A) or the reverse (arm B). The sequencing here drew on CD8+ T cells sorted from blood (inferred from file names), taken from a patient given nivolumab and ipilimumab in sequence. The receptor was derived from a human donor with melanoma.

The DNA of the CDR3 is TGTGCCAGCAGCGCCCCGGGGAACGAGCAGTACTTC. The encoded protein is CASSAPGNEQYF. The chain has TRBV5-6 and TRBJ2-7; TRBD2 might be the D (5 bases). The CDR3 loop spans 12 amino acids. The V and J ends lost 4 bases and 5 bases respectively, with 10 bases between them. Germline V lookup: CDR1 SGHDT, CDR2 YYEEEE.